The TCR beta chain under discussion was sequenced for a study of CD8+CD57+ T cells in acquired aplastic anemia. About the research overall: CD4+ and CD8+ cells, once sorted, gave DNA averaging roughly 3.2 ug.

Both TCR beta VDJ combination and CDR3 sequence profiling were carried out. Genomic DNA was the template for this profiling. One entry per CDR3 protein, called by TCRdb with MiXCR from the reads. The sample includes 200,000 to 250,000 distinct CDR3 sequences, over 55% seen only once; the top ten take 25% to 35%. Comment on this clonotype: Its antigen remains unknown.

Findings and caveats of the study: Patients and healthy controls showed no significant CD8+ Simpson's diversity difference.

The source of this sequence is a human donor in good health. Sequencing was carried out using sorted CD4+, CD8+, or CD8+CD57+ T cells (not recorded which) from PBMCs.

The CDR3 sequence: CASRQAFFNSPLHF. The DNA for the CDR3 is TGCGCCAGCAGACAGGCGTTTTTTAATTCACCCCTCCACTTT. This rearrangement joins TRBV10-1 to TRBJ1-6, with a possible D match to TRBD1 (5 bases). Germline V gives CDR1 WNHNN, CDR2 SYGVQD (reference sequence). This CDR3 is 14 amino acids long. V was clipped by 6 bases and J by 6 bases, with 12 bases between them.